Here is one T cell receptor (beta chain) with its context. The specificity of this receptor is unknown. The sample holds no much larger clone one base away, and base qualities are not on file. The method behind the library was the immunoSEQ multiplex PCR assay. TCR beta CDR3 sequencing was performed on DNA from the cultured, isolated CD4+ T cells. The authors processed their data as follows. Non-productive TCR sequences were removed, reads were trimmed to the CDR3 region, and CDR3s of at least 7 amino acids were retained. The MANAFEST web app was used to pick out antigen-specific clonotypes by comparing their expansion in peptide wells with that in reference cultures. To count as positive, a clone had to show expansion at FDR<0.05 compared with the reference and with all other wells, an odds ratio above 5, and a frequency above 0.1% in two replicate wells. A clonotype was defined as cross-reactive if the clonotype was significantly expanded both in SARS-CoV-2 spike wells and in at least one common cold coronavirus spike condition. CDR3 similarity was assessed by Levenshtein distance using the stringdist R package, and unrooted trees were constructed with ape in R 3.6.1. This is the immuneACCESS table as TCRdb keeps it, with only in-frame sequences that have V and J called. A part of the clones is gone; compared with another copy, unresolved V genes explain less than half, and the rest is unexplained. The D gene and trimming were derived from the DNA, and the V and J assignments and clone size from that table. The sample table shows about 41,000 clones, and 77% are seen once. Around 3% of the sample rests with the top ten.

To identify antigen-specific CD4+ T cell clonotypes by their expansion, the ViraFEST assay first stimulated PBMC with viral peptide pools and then applied TCR sequencing. After more than 9 days of culture, CD4+ T cells were isolated with the EasySep CD4+ T cell isolation kit. The absence of prior SARS-CoV-2 infection in healthy vaccine recipients was confirmed by negative nucleocapsid antibodies before and after vaccination. Some 2 million PBMC per well were cultured in IMDM with roughly 5% human AB serum, roughly 10 IU/ml IL-2 and gentamicin, plus 10 ug/ml peptides. On days 3 and 7, half of the culture medium was replaced with fresh IL-2-containing medium. Unless noted otherwise, every peptide stimulation condition was grown in triplicate wells. Using Ficoll-Paque Plus gradient centrifugation, PBMC were separated from whole blood and then either used fresh or cryopreserved at -140C. Overlapping peptide pools spanned the spike proteins of SARS-CoV-2 and the common cold coronaviruses HCoV-NL63, HCoV-OC43 and HCoV-229E. The QIAamp micro DNA kit was used to extract genomic DNA from the cultured CD4+ T cells.

This sample was included in a study of vaccination effects on CD4 cells after COVID-19 (dated by TCRdb to 2022 to 2024). For context, the study as a whole: Participants received two doses of either the BNT162b2 or the mRNA-1273 mRNA SARS-CoV-2 vaccine. In the study, cultures from other donors were sequenced using the Oncomine TCR Beta short-read assay on an Illumina iSeq 100. The study compared SARS-CoV-2 spike-specific CD4+ TCR repertoires before and after mRNA vaccination in COVID-19 convalescent patients and infection-naive vaccine recipients. A total of 10 COVID-19 convalescent patients and a few SARS-CoV-2-naive healthy vaccine recipients were included in the full study. Overall study outcomes, separate from this receptor: Among healthy vaccine recipients, nearly all vaccine-induced clones were SARS-CoV-2 mono-reactive, and just 1 of 255 was cross-reactive with common cold coronaviruses. The study was limited by a small number of convalescent patients and lacked early post-infection timepoints. Marked clonal contraction was observed in both infection-induced and vaccine-induced clones at late post-vaccination timepoints, consistent with waning T cell responses.

Trimming takes 1 base off V and 0 bases off J; junction bases not matched to a gene: 2. The CDR3 has 15 amino acids, counting the end cysteine and phenylalanine. Here the CDR3 DNA is all that survives: 45 bases in frame from base 1. For CDR1 and CDR2, the germline V gene lists MGHRA and YSYEKL. The chain links TRBV4-1 with TRBJ1-1, and 7 junctional nucleotides match TRBD1. The receptor was isolated from a human donor who received a COVID-19 vaccine. The sample here was CD4+ T cells from PBMCs cultured with HCoV-NL63 spike peptides, taken before COVID-19 vaccination. What this sample's cell subset or site label stands for: HCoV-NL63 spike overlapping peptide pool stimulation. This receptor carries the CDR3 CASSQGGGMNTEAFF. In nucleotide form, the sequence is TGCGCCAGCAGCCAAGGAGGGGGCATGAACACTGAAGCTTTCTTT.